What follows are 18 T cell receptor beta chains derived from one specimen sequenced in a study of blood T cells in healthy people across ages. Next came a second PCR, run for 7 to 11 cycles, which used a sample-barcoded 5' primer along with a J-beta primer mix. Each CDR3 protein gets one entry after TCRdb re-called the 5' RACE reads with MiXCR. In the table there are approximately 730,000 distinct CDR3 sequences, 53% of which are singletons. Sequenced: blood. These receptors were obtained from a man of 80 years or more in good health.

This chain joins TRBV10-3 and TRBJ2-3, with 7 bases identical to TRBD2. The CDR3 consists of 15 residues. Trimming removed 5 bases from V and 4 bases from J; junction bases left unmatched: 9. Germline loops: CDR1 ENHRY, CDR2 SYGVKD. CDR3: CAISPAGKVADTQYF. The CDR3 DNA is TGTGCCATCAGTCCAGCGGGGAAAGTCGCAGATACGCAGTATTTT.

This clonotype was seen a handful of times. The CDR3 coding sequence is TGTGCCACCAGTGATTTACAGGGCCTCGAAGCTTTCTTT. It is translated as CATSDLQGLEAFF. V gene TRBV24-1 combines with J gene TRBJ1-1, with D possibly TRBD1 on 6 matching bases. The V gene lost 1 base and the J gene lost 8 bases, with 10 bases spanning the gap. CDR3 length: 13 amino acids. The germline CDR1 and CDR2 sequences are KGHDR and SFDVKD.

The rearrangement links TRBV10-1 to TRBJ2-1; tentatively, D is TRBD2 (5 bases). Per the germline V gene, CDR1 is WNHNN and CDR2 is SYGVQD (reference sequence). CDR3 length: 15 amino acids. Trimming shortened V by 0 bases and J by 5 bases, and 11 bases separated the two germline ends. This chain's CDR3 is CASSESILRDNEQFF. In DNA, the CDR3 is TGCGCCAGCAGTGAGTCGATTCTGCGGGACAATGAGCAGTTCTTC.

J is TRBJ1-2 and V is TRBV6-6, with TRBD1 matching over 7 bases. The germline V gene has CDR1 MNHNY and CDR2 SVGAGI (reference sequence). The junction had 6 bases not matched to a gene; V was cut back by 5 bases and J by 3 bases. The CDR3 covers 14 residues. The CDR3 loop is CASSRATGDYGYTF. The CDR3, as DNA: TGTGCCAGCAGTAGAGCCACAGGGGACTATGGCTACACCTTC.

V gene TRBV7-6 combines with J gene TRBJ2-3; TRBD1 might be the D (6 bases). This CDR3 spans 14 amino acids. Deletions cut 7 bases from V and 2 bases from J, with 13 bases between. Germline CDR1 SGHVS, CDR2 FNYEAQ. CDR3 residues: CASTKQGVTDTQYF. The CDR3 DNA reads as TGTGCCAGCACCAAACAGGGAGTCACAGATACGCAGTATTTT.

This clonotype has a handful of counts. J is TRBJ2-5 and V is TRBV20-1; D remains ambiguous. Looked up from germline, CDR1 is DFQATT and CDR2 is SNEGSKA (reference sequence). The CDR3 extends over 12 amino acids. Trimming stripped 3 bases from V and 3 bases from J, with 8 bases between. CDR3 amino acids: CSARGGKETQYF. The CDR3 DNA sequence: TGCAGTGCTAGGGGCGGCAAAGAGACCCAGTACTTC.

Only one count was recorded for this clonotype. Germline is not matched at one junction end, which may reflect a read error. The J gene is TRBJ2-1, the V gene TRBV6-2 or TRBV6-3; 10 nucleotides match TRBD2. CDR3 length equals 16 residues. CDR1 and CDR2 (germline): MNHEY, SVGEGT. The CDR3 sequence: CAGSGLAASSYNEQFF. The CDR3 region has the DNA TGTGCCGGCAGTGGACTAGCGGCGAGCTCCTACAATGAGCAGTTCTTC.

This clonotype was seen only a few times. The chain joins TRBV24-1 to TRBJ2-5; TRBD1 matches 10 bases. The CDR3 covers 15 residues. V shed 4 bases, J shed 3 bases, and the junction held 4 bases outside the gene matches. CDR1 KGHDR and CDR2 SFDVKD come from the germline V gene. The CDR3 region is CATSDTGTGEETQYF. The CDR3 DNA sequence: TGTGCCACCAGTGACACCGGGACAGGGGAAGAGACCCAGTACTTC.

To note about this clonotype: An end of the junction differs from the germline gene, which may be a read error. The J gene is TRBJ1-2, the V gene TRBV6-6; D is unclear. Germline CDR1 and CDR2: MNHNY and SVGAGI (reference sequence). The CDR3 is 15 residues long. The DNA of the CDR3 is TGTGCCAGTAGTTCCACCGGGAGGATCAACTATGGCTACACCTTC. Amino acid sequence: CASSSTGRINYGYTF.

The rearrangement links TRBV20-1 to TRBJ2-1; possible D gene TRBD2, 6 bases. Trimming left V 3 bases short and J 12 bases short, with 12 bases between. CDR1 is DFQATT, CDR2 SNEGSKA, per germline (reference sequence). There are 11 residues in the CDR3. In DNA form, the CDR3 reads TGCAGTGCTAGCGGGGTGGGGGGGCAGTTCTTC. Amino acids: CSASGVGGQFF.

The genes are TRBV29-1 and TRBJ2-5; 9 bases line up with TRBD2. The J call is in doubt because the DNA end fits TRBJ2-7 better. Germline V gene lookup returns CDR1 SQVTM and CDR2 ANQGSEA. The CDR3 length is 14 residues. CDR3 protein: CSADLAGPSSEQYF. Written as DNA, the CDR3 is TGCAGCGCGGATCTAGCGGGGCCTTCGTCCGAGCAGTACTTC.

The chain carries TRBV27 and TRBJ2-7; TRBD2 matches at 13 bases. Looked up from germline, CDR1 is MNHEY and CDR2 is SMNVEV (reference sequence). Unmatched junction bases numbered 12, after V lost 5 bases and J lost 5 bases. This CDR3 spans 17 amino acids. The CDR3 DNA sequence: TGTGCCAGCAGTCCCACTCGGACTAGCGGGAGTATAAACGAGCAGTACTTC. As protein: CASSPTRTSGSINEQYF.

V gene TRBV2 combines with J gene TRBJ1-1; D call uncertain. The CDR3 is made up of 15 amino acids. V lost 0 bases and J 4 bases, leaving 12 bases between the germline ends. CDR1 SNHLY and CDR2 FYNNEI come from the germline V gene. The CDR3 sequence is CASSEAPSLVTEAFF. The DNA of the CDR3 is TGTGCCAGCAGTGAAGCGCCTTCCCTGGTCACTGAAGCTTTCTTT.

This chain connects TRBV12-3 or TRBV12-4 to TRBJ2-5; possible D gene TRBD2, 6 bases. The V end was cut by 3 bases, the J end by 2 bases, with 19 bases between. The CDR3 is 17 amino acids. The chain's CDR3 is CASSLRAPGDRQETQYF. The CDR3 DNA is TGTGCCAGCAGTTTGAGGGCCCCGGGAGATCGACAAGAGACCCAGTACTTC.

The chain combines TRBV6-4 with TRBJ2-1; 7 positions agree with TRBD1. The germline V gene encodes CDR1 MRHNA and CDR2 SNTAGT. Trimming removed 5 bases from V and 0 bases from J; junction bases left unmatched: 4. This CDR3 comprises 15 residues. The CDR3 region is CASSSTGSSYNEQFF. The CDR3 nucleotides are TGTGCCAGCAGTTCGACAGGGAGCTCCTACAATGAGCAGTTCTTC.

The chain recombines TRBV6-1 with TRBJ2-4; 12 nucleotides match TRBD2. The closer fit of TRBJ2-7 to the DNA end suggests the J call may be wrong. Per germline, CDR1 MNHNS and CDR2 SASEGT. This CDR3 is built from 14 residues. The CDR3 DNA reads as TGTGCCAGCAAATCGACTAGCGGGAGTTACGAGCAGTACTTC. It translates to CASKSTSGSYEQYF.

Here the CDR3 reads CSALQGSNSPLHF. In nucleotides, the CDR3 is TGCAGTGCTTTACAGGGGAGTAACTCACCCCTCCACTTT. The chain uses TRBV20-1 and TRBJ1-6, with 7 nucleotides matching TRBD1. The CDR3 has 13 amino acids. Trimming cost V 5 bases and J 10 bases; bases outside gene matches: 8. Germline V gives CDR1 DFQATT, CDR2 SNEGSKA (reference sequence).

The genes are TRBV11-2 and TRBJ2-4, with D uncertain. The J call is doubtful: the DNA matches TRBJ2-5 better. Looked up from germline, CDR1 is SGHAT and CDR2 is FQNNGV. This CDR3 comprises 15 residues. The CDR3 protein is CASSPLGGFQETQYF. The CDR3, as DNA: TGTGCCAGCAGCCCCCTCGGTGGCTTTCAAGAGACCCAGTACTTC.